A single sample gave rise to the 25 T cell receptor beta chains below, sequenced in a study of T cell repertoires in cytomegalovirus infection. TCRdb passed the reads through MiXCR, listing each CDR3 protein once. The table lists more than 350,000 distinct CDR3 sequences, approximately 32% of them singletons. The sequenced material came from PBMCs. The receptors were gathered from a human donor in good health (CMV status not recorded). Some clones in this sample may be carry-over from other donors' samples.

With respect to this clonotype: A much larger clonotype is one base distant, so this may be a read error. A read error is likely, as this CDR3 ends without the conserved phenylalanine or tryptophan. This rearrangement joins TRBV20-1 to TRBJ2-1; a possible D gene is TRBD1 (6 bases). The CDR3 sequence is 14 residues long. V shed 0 bases and J shed 8 bases, with 14 bases lying between them. The germline V gene has CDR1 DFQATT and CDR2 SNEGSKA (reference sequence). The CDR3, as DNA: TGCAGTGCTAGAGATCTGGGACATTTAGATGAGCAGTTCTTA. Its translation is CSARDLGHLDEQFL.

J is TRBJ1-5 and V is TRBV28; D is perhaps TRBD1 (6 bases). The V and J ends lost 7 bases and 0 bases respectively, with 10 bases between them. The CDR3 runs to 14 residues. Germline V gene lookup returns CDR1 MDHEN and CDR2 SYDVKM. CDR3 loop: CASMLGASNQPQHF. The DNA for the CDR3 is TGTGCCAGCATGTTGGGGGCTAGCAATCAGCCCCAGCATTTT. Full variable domain (missing parts from reference TRBV28 and TRBJ1-5): DVKVTQSSRYLVKRTGEKVFLECVQDMDHENMFWYRQDPGLGLRLIYFSYDVKMKEKGDIPEGYSVSREKKERFSLILESASTNQTSMYLCASMLGASNQPQHFGDGTRLSIL.

Notes on this clonotype: A much larger clonotype is one base distant, so this may be a read error. For the CDR3, the DNA is TGTGCCAGCTCACGAAAAGACAGGGGGGAACACACAGATACGCAGTATTTT. It encodes CASSRKDRGEHTDTQYF. This chain uses TRBV18 with TRBJ2-3; 9 bases map to TRBD1. Germline values: CDR1 KGHSH, CDR2 LQKENI. CDR3 length equals 17 residues. V lost 4 bases, J lost 2 bases, and 10 bases stayed unmatched. Full variable domain (remainder filled in from reference TRBV18 and TRBJ2-3): NAGVMQNPRHLVRRRGQEARLRCSPMKGHSHVYWYRQLPEEGLKFMVYLQKENIIDESGMPKERFSAEFPKEGPSILRIQQVVRGDSAAYFCASSRKDRGEHTDTQYFGPGTRLTVL.

This clonotype showed up many times. The chain couples TRBV19 to TRBJ2-3; 10 positions agree with TRBD2. With 4 bases clipped from V and 4 bases from J, the junction kept 8 bases outside the gene matches. The CDR3 is 16 amino acids. Germline V gene sequence: CDR1 LNHDA, CDR2 SQIVND (reference sequence). This CDR3 reads CASSKTSGLGPDTQYF. CDR3 DNA sequence: TGTGCCAGTAGTAAGACTAGCGGGCTTGGCCCAGATACGCAGTATTTT. The entire variable domain, with the rest obtained from reference TRBV19 and TRBJ2-3, is as follows: DGGITQSPKYLFRKEGQNVTLSCEQNLNHDAMYWYRQDPGQGLRLIYYSQIVNDFQKGDIAEGYSVSREKKESFPLTVTSAQKNPTAFYLCASSKTSGLGPDTQYFGPGTRLTVL.

Only a few counts were recorded for this clonotype. The chain is built from TRBV7-6 and TRBJ2-1; unclear D gene. This CDR3 spans 13 amino acids. Trimming cost V 0 bases and J 5 bases, with 5 bases left between them. CDR1 and CDR2 from the germline V gene are SGHVS and FNYEAQ. The CDR3 DNA is TGTGCCAGCAGCTTAGCGGGCCACAATGAGCAGTTCTTC. Its translation is CASSLAGHNEQFF.

In this sample, this clonotype turned up a few times. V usage is TRBV7-8 and J usage is TRBJ2-3; 10 bases fit TRBD2. This CDR3 has 16 amino acids. Germline V gene lookup returns CDR1 SGHVS and CDR2 FQNEAQ. Unmatched junction bases numbered 9, after V lost 6 bases and J lost 3 bases. This CDR3 reads CASRESSGGRTDTQYF. In nucleotides, the CDR3 is TGTGCCAGCAGGGAGTCTAGCGGGGGTAGGACAGATACGCAGTATTTT.

In this sample, this clonotype turned up a few times. The J gene is TRBJ2-7, the V gene TRBV7-8; perhaps TRBD1 as D (5 bases). In germline, CDR1 is SGHVS, CDR2 FQNEAQ. Trimming shortened V by 1 base and J by 5 bases, and 9 bases separated the two germline ends. CDR3 length equals 13 residues. CDR3 in amino acids: CASSLEGVDEQYF. The CDR3 nucleotides read TGTGCCAGCAGCTTAGAAGGGGTCGACGAGCAGTACTTC.

This clonotype was seen a few times. The rearrangement links TRBV18 to TRBJ1-6; D might be TRBD1 (5 bases). Per the germline V gene, CDR1 is KGHSH and CDR2 is LQKENI. The CDR3 extends over 15 amino acids. V lost 6 bases, J lost 5 bases, and 14 bases lay in between. The CDR3 region has the DNA TGTGCCAGCTCCCGGGACGGCCATAATAATTCACCCCTCCACTTT. Translating it yields CASSRDGHNNSPLHF.

The chain carries TRBV6-2 or TRBV6-3 and TRBJ2-1; TRBD2 matches at 10 bases. The CDR3 is 17 amino acids. Germline values: CDR1 MNHEY, CDR2 SVGEGT. The V gene end was trimmed by 2 bases and the J gene end by 4 bases; junction bases not matched to a gene: 8. This CDR3 reads CASSYRGTSAVYNEQFF. DNA of the CDR3: TGTGCCAGCAGTTACCGAGGGACTAGCGCCGTGTACAATGAGCAGTTCTTC.

V is TRBV24-1 and J is TRBJ2-3; the D is unclear. The V end lost 0 bases, the J end lost 2 bases, and 2 bases lay between the germline ends. Germline CDR1 KGHDR, CDR2 SFDVKD. The CDR3 loop spans 13 amino acids. CDR3 coding DNA: TGTGCCACCAGTGATTTGGACACAGATACGCAGTATTTT. Its protein product is CATSDLDTDTQYF.

The rearrangement uses TRBV11-2 and TRBJ2-3; 10 bases line up with TRBD2. The V gene end was trimmed by 10 bases and the J gene end by 1 base; junction bases not matched to a gene: 14. Germline CDR1 is SGHAT and CDR2 is FQNNGV. The CDR3 extends over 17 amino acids. CDR3 in amino acids: CATSPGLLAGGTDTQYF. Here the CDR3 DNA reads TGTGCCACCTCCCCGGGGCTCCTAGCGGGGGGCACAGATACGCAGTATTTT.

This clonotype has at least ten counts. The chain combines TRBV7-2 with TRBJ1-4; D is undetermined. V was shortened by 5 bases and J by 0 bases, with 13 bases between the two germline ends. The CDR3 runs 16 residues. Germline values: CDR1 SGHTA, CDR2 FQGNSA. Here the CDR3 DNA reads TGTGCCAGCAGCCCAGCTTGGACTGCAACTAATGAAAAACTGTTTTTT. Protein: CASSPAWTATNEKLFF.

The rearrangement uses TRBV12-3 or TRBV12-4 and TRBJ2-7; D is unclear. V was clipped by 6 bases and J by 0 bases, with 12 bases between them. The CDR3 consists of 14 residues. The CDR3 coding sequence is TGTGCCAGCAGACCCGGACGGCACTCCTACGAGCAGTACTTC. This codes for CASRPGRHSYEQYF.

This chain joins TRBV7-2 and TRBJ1-6, with a weak D call TRBD1 (6 bases). Germline assignment: CDR1 SGHTA and CDR2 FQGNSA. This CDR3 is 17 amino acids long. The V gene lost 6 bases and the J gene lost 5 bases, with 20 bases spanning the gap. The CDR3 here is CASRTRLPGVDNSPLHF. The CDR3 DNA is TGTGCCAGCAGAACGAGGCTCCCAGGGGTTGATAATTCACCCCTCCACTTT.

This clonotype was detected ten times or more. The chain couples TRBV6-1 to TRBJ2-7, with D hard to call. The CDR3 totals 14 residues. CDR1 and CDR2 (germline): MNHNS, SASEGT. Deletions cut 6 bases from V and 2 bases from J, with 14 bases between. CDR3: CASRPEDGPYEQYF. CDR3 DNA sequence: TGTGCCAGCAGACCTGAGGACGGACCCTACGAGCAGTACTTC.

The table lists this clonotype with a count of one. The chain carries TRBV5-3 and TRBJ2-7; a weak D match, TRBD2 (5 bases). TRBV5-3 belongs to the ORF category, with a function that is uncertain. V gave up 8 bases and J gave up 3 bases, with 21 bases separating them. The CDR3 sequence is 15 residues long. The CDR3 loop reads CASSHPAVGDYEQYF. The CDR3 DNA is TGTGCCAGCAGCCACCCAGCGGTGGGCGACTACGAGCAGTACTTC.

The sample holds many counts of this clonotype. The chain carries TRBV7-2 and TRBJ2-7; D call uncertain. Trimming cost V 6 bases and J 3 bases, with 12 bases left between them. The CDR3 runs to 13 residues. CDR1 and CDR2 (germline): SGHTA, FQGNSA. The CDR3: CASSDGPYYEQYF. The CDR3, as DNA: TGTGCCAGCAGTGACGGGCCCTACTACGAGCAGTACTTC.

This chain joins TRBV5-5 and TRBJ2-1; D unresolved. Germline V gene lookup returns CDR1 SGHKS and CDR2 YYEKEE (reference sequence). There are 14 residues in the CDR3. V was pared by 3 bases and J by 10 bases, with 17 bases between. The CDR3 here is CASSSSQFTEEQFF. CDR3 in DNA: TGTGCCAGCAGCTCATCCCAGTTTACGGAGGAGCAGTTCTTC.

The CDR3 DNA reads TGTGCCAGCAGTGAAAGTCAGTACACTGAAGCTTTCTTT. Its protein product is CASSESQYTEAFF. V gene TRBV2 combines with J gene TRBJ1-1; unclear D gene. Looked up from germline, CDR1 is SNHLY and CDR2 is FYNNEI. This CDR3 is 13 amino acids long. Trimming removed 2 bases at V and 3 bases at J, with 7 bases between.

About this clonotype itself: A much larger clone differs by one base, so this may be a read error. The conserved phenylalanine or tryptophan is not found at the CDR3 terminus, so this likely reflects a read error. This chain links TRBV7-3 with TRBJ2-7, with 11 bases fitting TRBD1. Germline V gives CDR1 SGHTA, CDR2 FQGTGA. The ends lost 6 bases at V and 3 bases at J; junction bases unmatched: 7. The CDR3 loop spans 15 amino acids. CDR3 sequence reads: CASSLGQGGIYEQYL. The CDR3 coding sequence is TGTGCCAGCAGTCTGGGACAGGGGGGGATCTACGAGCAGTACTTA.

The chain recombines TRBV4-3 with TRBJ1-2, with D hard to call. Germline V gene data show CDR1 as LGHNA and CDR2 as YSLEER. The germline V and J ends were trimmed by 1 base and 8 bases, with 17 bases remaining between them. The CDR3 is 15 amino acids. The DNA of the CDR3 is TGCGCCAGCAGCCAAGTCGACGGCCCCAGGTTGGGCTACACCTTC. Amino acid sequence: CASSQVDGPRLGYTF.

A few counts support this clonotype. The CDR3 DNA sequence: TGTGCCAGCAGTTACGAGGGATCGGGCAATCAGCCCCAGCATTTT. Translation: CASSYEGSGNQPQHF. The V and J genes are TRBV6-6 and TRBJ1-5; D gene uncertain. The CDR3 runs to 15 residues. V gave up 2 bases and J gave up 2 bases, with 10 bases separating them. CDR1 MNHNY and CDR2 SVGAGI come from the germline V gene (reference sequence).

Turning to this clonotype: A much larger clone differs by one base, so this may be a read error. The gene calls are TRBV6-5 and TRBJ1-5, with 7 bases aligning to TRBD1. The CDR3 runs 15 residues. The trim removed 9 bases at V and 1 base at J, leaving 9 bases unmatched. Germline V gives CDR1 MNHEY, CDR2 SVGAGI. For the CDR3, the DNA is TGTGCCAGAAGGCCGCAGGGGGGGAGCAATCAGCCCCAGCATTTT. Translating gives CARRPQGGSNQPQHF.

Only a few counts were recorded for this clonotype. The chain combines TRBV4-2 with TRBJ1-1, with 9 bases matching TRBD1. There are 16 residues in the CDR3. CDR1 is LGHNA, CDR2 YNFKEQ, per germline. The V segment lost 4 bases and the J segment 0 bases; nucleotides outside the gene matches: 6. The CDR3 coding sequence is TGTGCCAGCAGCCGGGGGACAGGGAGCTTGAACACTGAAGCTTTCTTT. It is translated as CASSRGTGSLNTEAFF.

Written as DNA, the CDR3 is TGCAGTGCCGAAAGTAGGGGGCGGTTATTGTTAGATACGCAGTATTTT. Its protein product is CSAESRGRLLLDTQYF. The chain recombines TRBV20-1 with TRBJ2-3; 7 bases map to TRBD1. The CDR3 sequence is 16 residues long. Per the germline V gene, CDR1 is DFQATT and CDR2 is SNEGSKA (reference sequence). V trimming: 6 bases; J trimming: 5 bases; junction bases outside the gene matches: 17.